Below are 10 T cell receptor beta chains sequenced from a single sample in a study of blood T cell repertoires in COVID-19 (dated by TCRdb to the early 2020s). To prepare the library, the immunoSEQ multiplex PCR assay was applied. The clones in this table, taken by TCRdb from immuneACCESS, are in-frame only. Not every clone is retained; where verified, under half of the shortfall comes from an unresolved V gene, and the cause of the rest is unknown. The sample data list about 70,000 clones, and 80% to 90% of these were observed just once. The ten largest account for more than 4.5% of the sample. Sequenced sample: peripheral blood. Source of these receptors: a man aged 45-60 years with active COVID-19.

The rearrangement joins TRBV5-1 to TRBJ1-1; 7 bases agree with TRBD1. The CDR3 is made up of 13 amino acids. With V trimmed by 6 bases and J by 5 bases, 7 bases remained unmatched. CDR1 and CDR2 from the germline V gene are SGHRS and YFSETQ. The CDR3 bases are TGCGCCAGCAAAGAGGGGGCTGAAACTGAAGCTTTCTTT. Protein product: CASKEGAETEAFF.

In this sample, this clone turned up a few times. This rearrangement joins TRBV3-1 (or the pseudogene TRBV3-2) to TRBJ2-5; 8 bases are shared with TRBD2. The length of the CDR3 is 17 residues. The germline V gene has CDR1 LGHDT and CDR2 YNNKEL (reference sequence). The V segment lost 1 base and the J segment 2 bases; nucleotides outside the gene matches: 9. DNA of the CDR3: TGTGCCAGCAGCCAAGCATTTACTAGCGGCGGGCAAGAGACCCAGTACTTC. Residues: CASSQAFTSGGQETQYF.

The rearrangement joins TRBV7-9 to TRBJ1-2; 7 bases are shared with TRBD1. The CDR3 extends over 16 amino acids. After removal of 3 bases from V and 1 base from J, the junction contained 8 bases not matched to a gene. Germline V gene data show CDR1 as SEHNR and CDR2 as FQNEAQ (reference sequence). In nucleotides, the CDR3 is TGTGCCAGCAGCTTGTCTGGGACAGTACTTAACTATGGCTACACCTTC. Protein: CASSLSGTVLNYGYTF.

This CDR3 is CASRGLAGAHEQYF. The CDR3 region has the DNA TGTGCCAGCAGAGGACTAGCGGGAGCCCACGAGCAGTACTTC. The chain has TRBV7-2 and TRBJ2-7, with TRBD2 identical over 13 bases. The CDR3 spans 14 residues. CDR1 is SGHTA and CDR2 is FQGNSA in the germline V gene. V trimming: 6 bases; J trimming: 5 bases; junction bases outside the gene matches: 4.

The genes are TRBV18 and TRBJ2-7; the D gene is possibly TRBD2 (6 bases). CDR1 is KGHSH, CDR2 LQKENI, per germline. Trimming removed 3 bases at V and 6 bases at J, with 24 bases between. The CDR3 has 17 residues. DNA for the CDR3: TGTGCCAGCTCACCGGGCGCCGAGCGGGCGACCTCGGGCGAGCAGTACTTC. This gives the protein CASSPGAERATSGEQYF.

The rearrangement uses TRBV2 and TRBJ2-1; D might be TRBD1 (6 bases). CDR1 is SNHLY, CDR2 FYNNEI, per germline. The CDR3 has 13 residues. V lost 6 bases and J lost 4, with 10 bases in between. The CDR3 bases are TGTGCCAGCAGCGAGGACAGTTACAATGAGCAGTTCTTC. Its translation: CASSEDSYNEQFF.

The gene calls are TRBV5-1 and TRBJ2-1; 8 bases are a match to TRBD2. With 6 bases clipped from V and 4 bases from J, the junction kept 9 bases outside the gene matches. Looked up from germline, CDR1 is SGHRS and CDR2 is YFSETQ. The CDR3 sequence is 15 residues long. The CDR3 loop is CASKVNSGIYNEQFF. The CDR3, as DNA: TGCGCCAGCAAGGTAAATAGCGGGATATACAATGAGCAGTTCTTC.

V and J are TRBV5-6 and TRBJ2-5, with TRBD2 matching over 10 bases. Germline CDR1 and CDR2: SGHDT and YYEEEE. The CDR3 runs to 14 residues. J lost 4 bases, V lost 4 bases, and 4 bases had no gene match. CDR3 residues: CASSREREGETQYF. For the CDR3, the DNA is TGTGCCAGCAGCAGGGAGCGGGAGGGAGAGACCCAGTACTTC.

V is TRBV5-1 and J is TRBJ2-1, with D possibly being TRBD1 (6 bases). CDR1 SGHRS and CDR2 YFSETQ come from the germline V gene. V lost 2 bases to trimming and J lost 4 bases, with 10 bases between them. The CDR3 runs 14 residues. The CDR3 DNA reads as TGCGCCAGCAGCTTAGGACAGACATACAATGAGCAGTTCTTC. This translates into CASSLGQTYNEQFF.

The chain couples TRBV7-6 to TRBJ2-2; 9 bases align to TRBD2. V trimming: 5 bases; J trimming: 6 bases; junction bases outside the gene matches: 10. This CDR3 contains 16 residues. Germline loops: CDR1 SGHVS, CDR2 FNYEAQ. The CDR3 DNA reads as TGTGCCAGCAGCAAAGAGGCGGGGGGGAGGCCCGGGGAGCTGTTTTTT. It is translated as CASSKEAGGRPGELFF. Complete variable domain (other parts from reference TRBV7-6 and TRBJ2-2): GAGVSQSPRYKVTKRGQDVALRCDPISGHVSLYWYRQALGQGPEFLTYFNYEAQQDKSGLPNDRFSAERPEGSISTLTIQRTEQRDSAMYRCASSKEAGGRPGELFFGEGSRLTVL.